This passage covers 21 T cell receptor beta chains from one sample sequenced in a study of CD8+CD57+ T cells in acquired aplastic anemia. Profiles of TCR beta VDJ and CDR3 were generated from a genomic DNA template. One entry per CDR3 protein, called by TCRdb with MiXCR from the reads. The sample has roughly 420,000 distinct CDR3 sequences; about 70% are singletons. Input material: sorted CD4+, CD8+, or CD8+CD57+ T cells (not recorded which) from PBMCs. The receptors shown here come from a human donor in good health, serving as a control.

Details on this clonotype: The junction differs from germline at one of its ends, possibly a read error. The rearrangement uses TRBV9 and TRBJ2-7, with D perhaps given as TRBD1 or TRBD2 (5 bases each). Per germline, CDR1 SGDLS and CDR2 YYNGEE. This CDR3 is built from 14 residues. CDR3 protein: CASSYRLRGYAQYF. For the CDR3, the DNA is TGTGCCAGCAGTTACCGCCTTCGGGGCTACGCGCAGTACTTC.

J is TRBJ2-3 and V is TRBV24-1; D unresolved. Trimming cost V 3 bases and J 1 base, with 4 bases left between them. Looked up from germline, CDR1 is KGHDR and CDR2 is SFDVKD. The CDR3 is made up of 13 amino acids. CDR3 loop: CATSDPRTDTQYF. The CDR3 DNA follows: TGTGCCACCAGTGATCCACGCACAGATACGCAGTATTTT.

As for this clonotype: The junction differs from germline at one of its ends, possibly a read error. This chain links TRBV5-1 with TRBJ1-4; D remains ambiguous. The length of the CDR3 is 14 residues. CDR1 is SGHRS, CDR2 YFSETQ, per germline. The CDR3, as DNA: TGTGCCAGCAGTGTCGTCCAGGCGTACGAAAAACTGTTTTTT. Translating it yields CASSVVQAYEKLFF.

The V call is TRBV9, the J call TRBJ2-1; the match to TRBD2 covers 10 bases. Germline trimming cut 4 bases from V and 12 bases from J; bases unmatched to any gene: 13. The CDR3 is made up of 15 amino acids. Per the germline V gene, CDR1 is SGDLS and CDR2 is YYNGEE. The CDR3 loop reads CASSLVLAGDHAQFF. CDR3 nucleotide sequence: TGTGCCAGCAGCTTAGTCCTAGCGGGGGATCATGCGCAGTTCTTC.

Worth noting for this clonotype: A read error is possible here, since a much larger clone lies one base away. In DNA, the CDR3 is TGTGCCAGCAGTGAAGCTTGGTGGGGCAGCTCCTACAATGAGCAGTTCTTC. This sequence encodes CASSEAWWGSSYNEQFF. This rearrangement joins TRBV6-5 to TRBJ2-1; a weak D match, TRBD1 (5 bases). Trimming stripped 5 bases from V and 0 bases from J, with 17 bases between. The germline CDR1 and CDR2 sequences are MNHEY and SVGAGI. CDR3 length equals 17 residues.

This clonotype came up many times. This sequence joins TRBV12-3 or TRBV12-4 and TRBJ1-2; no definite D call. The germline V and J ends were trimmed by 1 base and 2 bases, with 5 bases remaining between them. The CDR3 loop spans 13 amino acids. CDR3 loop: CASSLGANYGYTF. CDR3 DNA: TGTGCCAGCAGTTTAGGGGCCAACTATGGCTACACCTTC.

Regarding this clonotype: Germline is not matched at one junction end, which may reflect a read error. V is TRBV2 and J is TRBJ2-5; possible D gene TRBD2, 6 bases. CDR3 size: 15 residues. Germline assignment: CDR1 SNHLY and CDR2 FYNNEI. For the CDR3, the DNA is TGTGCCGGCAGTTCCTTGATAGGAGGGAAAGAGACCCAGTACTTC. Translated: CAGSSLIGGKETQYF.

In DNA form, the CDR3 reads TGTGCCAGTAGTACGACTAGCGGGGGGCTAAGCTCCTATGGGCAGTACTTC. This encodes CASSTTSGGLSSYGQYF. V and J are TRBV19 and TRBJ2-7, with 13 bases identical to TRBD2. This CDR3 comprises 17 residues. J was trimmed by 9 bases and V by 4 bases; bases with no gene match: 15. Germline-derived CDR1 and CDR2 are LNHDA and SQIVND (reference sequence).

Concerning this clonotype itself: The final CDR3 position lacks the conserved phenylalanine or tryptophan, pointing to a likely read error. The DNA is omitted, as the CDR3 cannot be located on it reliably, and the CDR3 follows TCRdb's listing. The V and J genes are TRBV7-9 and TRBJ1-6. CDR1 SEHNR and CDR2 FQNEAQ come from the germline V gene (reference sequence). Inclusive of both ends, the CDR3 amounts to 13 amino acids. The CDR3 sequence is CASSLSLNSPHHL.

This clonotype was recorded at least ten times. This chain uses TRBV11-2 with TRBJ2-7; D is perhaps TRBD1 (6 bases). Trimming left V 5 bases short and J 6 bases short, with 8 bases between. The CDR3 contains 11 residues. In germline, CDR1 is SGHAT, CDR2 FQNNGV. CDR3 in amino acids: CASSQGPEQYF. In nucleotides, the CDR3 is TGTGCCAGCAGCCAGGGGCCCGAGCAGTACTTC.

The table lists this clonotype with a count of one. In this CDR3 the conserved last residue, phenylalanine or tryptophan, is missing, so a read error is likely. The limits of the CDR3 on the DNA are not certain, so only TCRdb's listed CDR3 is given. The CDR3 sequence: CASSSDRLWFQHFGD. The chain recombines TRBV19 with TRBJ2-7; the table's D gene call, TRBD1, was not cross checked with the DNA. A total of 15 residues make up the CDR3, ends included. In germline, CDR1 is LNHDA, CDR2 SQIVND (reference sequence).

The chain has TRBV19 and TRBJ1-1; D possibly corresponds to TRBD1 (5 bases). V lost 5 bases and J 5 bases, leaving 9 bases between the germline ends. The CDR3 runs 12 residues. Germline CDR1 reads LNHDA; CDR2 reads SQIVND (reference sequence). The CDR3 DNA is TGTGCCAGTAGTTACGGGGGAACTGAAGCTTTCTTT. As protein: CASSYGGTEAFF.

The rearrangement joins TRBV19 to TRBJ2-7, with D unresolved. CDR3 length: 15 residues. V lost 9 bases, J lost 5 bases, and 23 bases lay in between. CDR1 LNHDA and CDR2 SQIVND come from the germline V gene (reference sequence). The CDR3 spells CASSYFAHTENEQYF. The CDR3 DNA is TGTGCCAGCAGTTACTTCGCCCATACTGAAAACGAGCAGTACTTC.

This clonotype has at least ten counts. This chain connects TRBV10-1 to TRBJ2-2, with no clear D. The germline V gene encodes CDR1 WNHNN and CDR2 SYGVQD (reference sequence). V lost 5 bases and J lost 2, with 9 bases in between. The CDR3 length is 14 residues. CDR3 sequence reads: CASSSGPNTGELFF. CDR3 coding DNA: TGCGCCAGCAGTTCCGGGCCAAACACCGGGGAGCTGTTTTTT.

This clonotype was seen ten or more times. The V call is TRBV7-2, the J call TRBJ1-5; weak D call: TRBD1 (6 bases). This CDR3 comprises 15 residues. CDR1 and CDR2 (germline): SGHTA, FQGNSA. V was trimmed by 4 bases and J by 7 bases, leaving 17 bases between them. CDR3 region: CASSSGPQGIQPQHF. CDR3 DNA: TGTGCCAGCAGCTCAGGCCCGCAGGGGATCCAGCCCCAGCATTTT.

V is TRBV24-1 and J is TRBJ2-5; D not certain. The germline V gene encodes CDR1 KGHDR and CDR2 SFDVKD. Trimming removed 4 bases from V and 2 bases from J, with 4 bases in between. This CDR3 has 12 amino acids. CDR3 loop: CATSDYQETQYF. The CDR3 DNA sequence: TGTGCCACCAGTGACTATCAAGAGACCCAGTACTTC.

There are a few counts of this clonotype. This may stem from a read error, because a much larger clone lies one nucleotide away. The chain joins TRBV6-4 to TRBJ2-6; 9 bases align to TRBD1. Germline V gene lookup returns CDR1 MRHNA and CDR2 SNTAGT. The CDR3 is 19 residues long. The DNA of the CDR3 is TGTGCCAGCAGTGCCTCACACGGGACAGGGATCTCTGGGGCCAACGTCCCGACTTTC. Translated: CASSASHGTGISGANVPTF.

The CDR3 spells CASSVSLDRQTQYF. Written as DNA, the CDR3 is TGTGCCAGCAGCGTTTCCCTAGATCGACAGACCCAGTACTTC. The chain links TRBV11-2 to TRBJ2-5; D remains unclear. The CDR3 has 14 residues. Trimming cost V 5 bases and J 6 bases, with 16 bases left between them. CDR1 and CDR2 from the germline V gene are SGHAT and FQNNGV.

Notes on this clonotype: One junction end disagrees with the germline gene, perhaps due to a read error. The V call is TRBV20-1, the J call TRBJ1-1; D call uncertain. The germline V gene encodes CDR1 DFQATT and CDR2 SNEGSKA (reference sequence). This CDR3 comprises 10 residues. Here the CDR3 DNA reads TGCAGTGCCAAGCGAGGCCAAGCCTTCTTT. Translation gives CSAKRGQAFF.

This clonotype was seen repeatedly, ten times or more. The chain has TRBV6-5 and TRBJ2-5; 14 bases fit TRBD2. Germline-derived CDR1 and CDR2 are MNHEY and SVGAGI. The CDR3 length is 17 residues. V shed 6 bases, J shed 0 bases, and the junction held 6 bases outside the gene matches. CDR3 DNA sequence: TGTGCCAGCAGGCCGGGACTAGCGGGGGAATACCAAGAGACCCAGTACTTC. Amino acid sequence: CASRPGLAGEYQETQYF.

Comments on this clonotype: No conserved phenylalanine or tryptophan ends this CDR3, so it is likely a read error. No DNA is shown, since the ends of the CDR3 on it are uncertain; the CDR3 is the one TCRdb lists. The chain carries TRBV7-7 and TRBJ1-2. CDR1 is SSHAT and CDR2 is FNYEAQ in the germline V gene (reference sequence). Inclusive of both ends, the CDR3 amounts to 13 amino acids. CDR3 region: CASSLGCEQYFGP.